This T cell receptor (beta chain) was observed in a study of T cell repertoires in cytomegalovirus infection. This clonotype was seen repeatedly, ten times or more. Antigen specificity is unknown. TCRdb called the reads again in MiXCR, with one record for every CDR3 protein. The table has tens of thousands of distinct CDR3 sequences, just under 4% seen once. Germline-derived CDR1 and CDR2 are SGHTA and FQGNSA. The CDR3 has 14 amino acids. The V segment lost 3 bases and the J segment 1 base; nucleotides outside the gene matches: 1. Whole-study findings and limits: Dominating the ex vivo response were HLA-C-restricted CMV-specific TCR beta clonotypes.

This clonotype was sampled from a human donor in good health (CMV status not recorded). Some clones in this sample may be carry-over from other donors' samples. Sequencing was done on a sample of PBMCs. V usage is TRBV7-2 and J usage is TRBJ2-3, with 7 bases fitting TRBD2. As DNA, the CDR3 is TGTGCCAGCAGCTTTCGGGGGGGCACAGATACGCAGTATTTT. Its translation is CASSFRGGTDTQYF.